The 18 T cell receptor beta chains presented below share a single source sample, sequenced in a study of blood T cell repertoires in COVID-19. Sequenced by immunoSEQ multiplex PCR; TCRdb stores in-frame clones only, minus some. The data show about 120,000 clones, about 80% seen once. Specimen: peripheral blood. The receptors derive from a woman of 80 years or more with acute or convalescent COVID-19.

CDR3 in DNA: TGCAGCGTACAAGGACAGTCGAACACTGAAGCTTTCTTT. This sequence encodes CSVQGQSNTEAFF. This chain links TRBV29-1 with TRBJ1-1; TRBD1 is a possible D gene (6 bases). CDR1 is SQVTM, CDR2 ANQGSEA, per germline. The V end was cut by 6 bases, the J end by 1 base, with 12 bases between. The CDR3 runs 13 residues. Full variable domain (remainder filled in from reference TRBV29-1 and TRBJ1-1): SAVISQKPSRDICQRGTSLTIQCQVDSQVTMMFWYRQQPGQSLTLIATANQGSEATYESGFVIDKFPISRPNLTFSTLTVSNMSPEDSSIYLCSVQGQSNTEAFFGQGTRLTVV.

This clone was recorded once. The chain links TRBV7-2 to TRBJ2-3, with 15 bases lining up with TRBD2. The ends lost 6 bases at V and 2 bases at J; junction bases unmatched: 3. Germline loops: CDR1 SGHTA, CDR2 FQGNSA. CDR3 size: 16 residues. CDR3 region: CASRRTSGGATDTQYF. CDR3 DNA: TGTGCCAGCAGACGGACTAGCGGGGGGGCCACAGATACGCAGTATTTT. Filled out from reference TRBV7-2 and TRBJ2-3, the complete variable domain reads GAGVSQSPSNKVTEKGKDVELRCDPISGHTALYWYRQSLGQGLEFLIYFQGNSAPDKSGLPSDRFSAERTGGSVSTLTIQRTQQEDSAVYLCASRRTSGGATDTQYFGPGTRLTVL.

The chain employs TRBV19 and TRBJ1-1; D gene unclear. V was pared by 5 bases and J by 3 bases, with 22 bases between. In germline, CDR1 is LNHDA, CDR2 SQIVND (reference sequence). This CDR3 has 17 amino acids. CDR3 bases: TGTGCCAGTAGTGCTCCTGTGGGTCGCCGCGCGGACACTGAAGCTTTCTTT. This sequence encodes CASSAPVGRRADTEAFF.

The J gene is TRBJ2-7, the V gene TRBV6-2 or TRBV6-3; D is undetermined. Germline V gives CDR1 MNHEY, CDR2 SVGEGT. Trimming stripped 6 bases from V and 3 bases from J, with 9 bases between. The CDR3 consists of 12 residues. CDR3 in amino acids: CASSRSYYEQYF. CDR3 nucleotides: TGTGCCAGCAGCAGGAGTTACTACGAGCAGTACTTC.

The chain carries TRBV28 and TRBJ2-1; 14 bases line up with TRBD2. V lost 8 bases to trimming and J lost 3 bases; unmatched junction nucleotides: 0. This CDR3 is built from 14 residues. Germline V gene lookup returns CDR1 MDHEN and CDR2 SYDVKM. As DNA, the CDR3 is TGTGCCAGCGGACTAGCGGGGGGCTACAATGAGCAGTTCTTC. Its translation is CASGLAGGYNEQFF.

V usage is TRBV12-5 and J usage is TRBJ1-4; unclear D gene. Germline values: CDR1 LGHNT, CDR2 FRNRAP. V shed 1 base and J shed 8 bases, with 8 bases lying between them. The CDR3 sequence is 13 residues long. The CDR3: CASGLDSQEKLFF. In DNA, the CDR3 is TGTGCTAGTGGTTTGGACAGCCAGGAAAAACTGTTTTTT.

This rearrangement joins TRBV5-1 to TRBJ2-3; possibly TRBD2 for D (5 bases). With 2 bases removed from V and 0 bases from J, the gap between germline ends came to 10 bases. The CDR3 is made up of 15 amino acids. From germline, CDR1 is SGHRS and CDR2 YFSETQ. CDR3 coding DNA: TGCGCCAGCAGCTTCGAGAGCGGTAGCACAGATACGCAGTATTTT. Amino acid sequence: CASSFESGSTDTQYF.

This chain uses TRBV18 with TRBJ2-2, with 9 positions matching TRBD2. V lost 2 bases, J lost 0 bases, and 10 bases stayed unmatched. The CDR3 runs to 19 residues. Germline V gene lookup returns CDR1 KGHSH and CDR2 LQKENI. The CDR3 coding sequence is TGTGCCAGCTCACCAAAGTCTAGCGGGGCCCTATCGAACACCGGGGAGCTGTTTTTT. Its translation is CASSPKSSGALSNTGELFF.

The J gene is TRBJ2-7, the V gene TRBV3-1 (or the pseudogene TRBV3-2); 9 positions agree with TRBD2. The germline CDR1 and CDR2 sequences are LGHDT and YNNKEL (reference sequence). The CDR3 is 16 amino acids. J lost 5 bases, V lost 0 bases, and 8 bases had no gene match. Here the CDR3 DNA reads TGTGCCAGCAGCCAAGAGGCGGGAGGGCCCGGCGACGAGCAGTACTTC. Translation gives CASSQEAGGPGDEQYF.

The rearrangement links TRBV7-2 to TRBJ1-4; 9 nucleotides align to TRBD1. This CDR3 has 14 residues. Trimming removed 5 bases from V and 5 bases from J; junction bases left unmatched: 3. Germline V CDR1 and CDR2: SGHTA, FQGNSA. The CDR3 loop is CASSRDRANEKLFF. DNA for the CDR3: TGTGCCAGCAGCCGGGACAGGGCGAATGAAAAACTGTTTTTT.

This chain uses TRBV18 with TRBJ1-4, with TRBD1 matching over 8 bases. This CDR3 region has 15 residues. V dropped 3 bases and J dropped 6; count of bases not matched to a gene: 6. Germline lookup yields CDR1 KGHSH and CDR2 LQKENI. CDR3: CASSPGQVTDEKLFF. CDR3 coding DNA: TGTGCCAGCTCACCGGGACAGGTCACGGATGAAAAACTGTTTTTT.

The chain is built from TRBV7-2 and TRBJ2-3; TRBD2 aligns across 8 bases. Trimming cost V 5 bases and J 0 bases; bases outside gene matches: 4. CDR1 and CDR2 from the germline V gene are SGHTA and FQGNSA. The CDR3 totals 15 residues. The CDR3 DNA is TGTGCCAGCAGCGCTACGGGGGGGAGCACAGATACGCAGTATTTT. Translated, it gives CASSATGGSTDTQYF.

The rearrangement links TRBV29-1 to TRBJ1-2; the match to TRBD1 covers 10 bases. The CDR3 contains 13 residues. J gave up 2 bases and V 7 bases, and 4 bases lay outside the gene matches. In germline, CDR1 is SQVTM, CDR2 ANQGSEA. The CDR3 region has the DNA TGCAGCGGCGGGACAGGGGAAAACTATGGCTACACCTTC. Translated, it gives CSGGTGENYGYTF.

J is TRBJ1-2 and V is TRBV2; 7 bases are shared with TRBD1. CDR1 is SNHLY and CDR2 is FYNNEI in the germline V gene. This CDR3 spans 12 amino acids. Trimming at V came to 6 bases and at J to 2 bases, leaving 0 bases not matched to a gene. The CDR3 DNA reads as TGTGCCAGCAGGGACAGGAACTATGGCTACACCTTC. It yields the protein CASRDRNYGYTF.

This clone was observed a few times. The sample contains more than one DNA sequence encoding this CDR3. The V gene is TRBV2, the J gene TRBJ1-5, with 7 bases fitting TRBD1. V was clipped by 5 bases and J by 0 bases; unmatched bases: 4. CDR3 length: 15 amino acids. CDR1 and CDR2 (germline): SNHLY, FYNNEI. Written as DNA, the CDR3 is TGTGCCAGCAGTAAACAGGGGAATAGCAATCAGCCCCAGCATTTT. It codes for CASSKQGNSNQPQHF. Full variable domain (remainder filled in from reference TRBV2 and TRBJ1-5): EPEVTQTPSHQVTQMGQEVILRCVPISNHLYFYWYRQILGQKVEFLVSFYNNEISEKSEIFDDQFSVERPDGSNFTLKIRSTKLEDSAMYFCASSKQGNSNQPQHFGDGTRLSIL.

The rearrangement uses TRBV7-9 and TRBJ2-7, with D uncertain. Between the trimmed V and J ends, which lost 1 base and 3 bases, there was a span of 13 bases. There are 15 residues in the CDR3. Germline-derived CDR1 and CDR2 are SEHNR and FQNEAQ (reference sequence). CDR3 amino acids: CASSLDPLPIYEQYF. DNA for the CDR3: TGTGCCAGCAGCTTAGACCCACTACCGATCTACGAGCAGTACTTC. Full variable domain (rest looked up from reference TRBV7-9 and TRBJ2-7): DTGVSQNPRHKITKRGQNVTFRCDPISEHNRLYWYRQTLGQGPEFLTYFQNEAQLEKSRLLSDRFSAERPKGSFSTLEIQRTEQGDSAMYLCASSLDPLPIYEQYFGPGTRLTVT.

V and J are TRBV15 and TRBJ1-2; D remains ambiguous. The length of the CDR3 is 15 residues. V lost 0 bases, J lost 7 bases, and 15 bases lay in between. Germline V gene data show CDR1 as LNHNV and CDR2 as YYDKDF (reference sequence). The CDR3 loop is CATSRDKTLGGGYTF. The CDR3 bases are TGTGCCACCAGCAGAGATAAGACACTTGGAGGTGGCTACACCTTC.

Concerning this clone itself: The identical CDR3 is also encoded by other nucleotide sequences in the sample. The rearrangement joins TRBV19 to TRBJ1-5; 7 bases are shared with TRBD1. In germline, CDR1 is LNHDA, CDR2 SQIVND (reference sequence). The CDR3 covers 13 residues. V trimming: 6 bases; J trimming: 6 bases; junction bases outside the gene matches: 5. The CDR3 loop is CASSAGGGQPQHF. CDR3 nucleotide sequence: TGTGCCAGTAGCGCAGGGGGAGGTCAGCCCCAGCATTTT.